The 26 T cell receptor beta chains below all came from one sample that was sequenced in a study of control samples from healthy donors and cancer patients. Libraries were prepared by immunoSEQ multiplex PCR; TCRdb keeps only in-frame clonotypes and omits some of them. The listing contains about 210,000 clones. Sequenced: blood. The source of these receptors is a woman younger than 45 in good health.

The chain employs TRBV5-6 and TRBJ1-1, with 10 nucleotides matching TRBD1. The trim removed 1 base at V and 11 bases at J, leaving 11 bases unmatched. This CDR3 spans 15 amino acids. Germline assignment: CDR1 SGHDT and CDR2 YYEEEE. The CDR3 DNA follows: TGTGCCAGCAGCTTGTCCGGGACAGGGGCCGGTTGGGCTTTCTTT. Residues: CASSLSGTGAGWAFF.

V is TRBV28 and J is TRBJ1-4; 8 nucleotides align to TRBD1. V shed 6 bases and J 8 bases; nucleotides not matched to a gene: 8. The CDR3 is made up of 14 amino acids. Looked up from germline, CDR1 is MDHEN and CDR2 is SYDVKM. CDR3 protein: CASSLQGAREKLFF. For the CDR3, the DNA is TGTGCCAGCAGCTTGCAGGGGGCGCGAGAAAAACTGTTTTTT.

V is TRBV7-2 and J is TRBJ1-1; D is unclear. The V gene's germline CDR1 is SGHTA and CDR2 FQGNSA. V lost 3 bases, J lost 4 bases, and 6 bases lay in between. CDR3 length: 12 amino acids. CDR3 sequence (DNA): TGTGCCAGCAGCTTTCCCGCCACTGAAGCTTTCTTT. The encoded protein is CASSFPATEAFF.

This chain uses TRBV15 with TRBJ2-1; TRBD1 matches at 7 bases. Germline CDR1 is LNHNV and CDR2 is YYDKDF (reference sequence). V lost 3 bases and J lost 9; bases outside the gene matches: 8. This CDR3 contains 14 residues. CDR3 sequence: CATSRVAGGSEQFF. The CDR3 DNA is TGTGCCACCAGCAGGGTTGCAGGGGGAAGTGAGCAGTTCTTC.

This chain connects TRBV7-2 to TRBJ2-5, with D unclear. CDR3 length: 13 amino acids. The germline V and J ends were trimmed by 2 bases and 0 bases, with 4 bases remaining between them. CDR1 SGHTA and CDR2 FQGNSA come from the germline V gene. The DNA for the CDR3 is TGTGCCAGCAGCTTATTCTACCAAGAGACCCAGTACTTC. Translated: CASSLFYQETQYF.

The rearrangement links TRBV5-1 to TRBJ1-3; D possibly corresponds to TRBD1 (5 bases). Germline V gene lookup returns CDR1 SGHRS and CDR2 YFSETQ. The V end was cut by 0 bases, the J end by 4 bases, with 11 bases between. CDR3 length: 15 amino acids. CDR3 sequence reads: CASSLVEGNGNTIYF. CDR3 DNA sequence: TGCGCCAGCAGCTTGGTAGAGGGGAACGGAAACACCATATATTTT.

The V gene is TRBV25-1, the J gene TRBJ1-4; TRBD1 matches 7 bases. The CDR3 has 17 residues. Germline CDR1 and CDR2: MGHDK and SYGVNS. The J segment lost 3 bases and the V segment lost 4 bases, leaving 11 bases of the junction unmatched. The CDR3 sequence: CASSGNRGHTSNEKLFF. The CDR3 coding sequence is TGTGCCAGCAGTGGAAACAGGGGCCACACGTCTAATGAAAAACTGTTTTTT. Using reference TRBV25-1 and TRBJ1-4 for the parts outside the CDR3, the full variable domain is EADIYQTPRYLVIGTGKKITLECSQTMGHDKMYWYQQDPGMELHLIHYSYGVNSTEKGDLSSESTVSRIRTEHFPLTLESARPSHTSQYLCASSGNRGHTSNEKLFFGSGTQLSVL.

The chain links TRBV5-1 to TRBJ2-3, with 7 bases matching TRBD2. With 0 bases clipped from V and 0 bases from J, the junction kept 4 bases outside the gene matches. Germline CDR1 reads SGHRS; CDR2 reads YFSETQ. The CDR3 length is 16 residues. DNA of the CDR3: TGCGCCAGCAGCTTGGCCGGGGGGATGAGCACAGATACGCAGTATTTT. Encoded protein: CASSLAGGMSTDTQYF.

DNA for the CDR3: TGCGCCAGCCAACCGGGGGGCGGGGAGACCCAGTACTTC. It encodes CASQPGGGETQYF. The chain employs TRBV5-1 and TRBJ2-5; tentative D call: TRBD2 (7 bases). Germline lookup yields CDR1 SGHRS and CDR2 YFSETQ. Trimming removed 7 bases from V and 5 bases from J, with 15 bases in between. The CDR3 runs 13 residues. Complete variable domain (other parts from reference TRBV5-1 and TRBJ2-5): KAGVTQTPRYLIKTRGQQVTLSCSPISGHRSVSWYQQTPGQGLQFLFEYFSETQRNKGNFPGRFSGRQFSNSRSEMNVSTLELGDSALYLCASQPGGGETQYFGPGTRLLVL.

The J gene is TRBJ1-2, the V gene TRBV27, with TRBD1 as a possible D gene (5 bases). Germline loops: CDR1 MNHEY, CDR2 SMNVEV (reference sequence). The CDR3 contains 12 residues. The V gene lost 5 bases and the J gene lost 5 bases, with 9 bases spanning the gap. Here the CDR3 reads CASSAQGYGYTF. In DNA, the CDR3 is TGTGCCAGCAGTGCCCAGGGATATGGCTACACCTTC.

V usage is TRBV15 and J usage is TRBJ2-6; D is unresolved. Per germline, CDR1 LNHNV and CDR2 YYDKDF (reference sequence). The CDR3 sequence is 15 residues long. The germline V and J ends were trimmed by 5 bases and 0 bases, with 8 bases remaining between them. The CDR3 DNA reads TGTGCCACCAGCGGCCAAAACTCTGGGGCCAACGTCCTGACTTTC. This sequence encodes CATSGQNSGANVLTF.

Here the CDR3 reads CASSRDTEAFF. DNA for the CDR3: TGTGCCAGCAGCCGGGACACTGAAGCTTTCTTT. This sequence joins TRBV11-3 and TRBJ1-1; D ambiguous. V was shortened by 5 bases and J by 3 bases, with 4 bases between the two germline ends. Germline lookup yields CDR1 SGHNT and CDR2 YENEEA. The CDR3 has 11 amino acids.

CDR3 loop: CASSRVGRTYEQYF. DNA of the CDR3: TGTGCCAGCAGTCGTGTGGGCCGGACCTACGAGCAGTACTTC. The V and J genes are TRBV28 and TRBJ2-7; D not resolved. Per germline, CDR1 MDHEN and CDR2 SYDVKM. Trimming removed 5 bases from V and 2 bases from J, with 13 bases in between. The CDR3 has 14 residues.

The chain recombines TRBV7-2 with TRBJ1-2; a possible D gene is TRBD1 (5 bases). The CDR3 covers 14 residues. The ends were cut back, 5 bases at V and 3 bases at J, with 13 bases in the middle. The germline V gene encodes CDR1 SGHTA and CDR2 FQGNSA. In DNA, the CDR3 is TGTGCCAGCAGCCGGCCGGGACGGCACTATGGCTACACCTTC. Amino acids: CASSRPGRHYGYTF.

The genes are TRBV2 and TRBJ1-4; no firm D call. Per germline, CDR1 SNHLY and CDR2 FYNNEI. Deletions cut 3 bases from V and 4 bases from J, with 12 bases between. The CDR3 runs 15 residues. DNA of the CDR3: TGTGCCAGCAGTGAGATTTTCCGGAGTAATGAAAAACTGTTTTTT. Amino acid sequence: CASSEIFRSNEKLFF.

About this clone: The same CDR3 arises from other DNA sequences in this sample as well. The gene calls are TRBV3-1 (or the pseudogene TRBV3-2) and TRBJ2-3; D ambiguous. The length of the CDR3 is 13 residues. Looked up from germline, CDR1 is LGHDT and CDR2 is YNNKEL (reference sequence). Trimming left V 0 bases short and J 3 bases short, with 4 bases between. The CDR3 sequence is CASSQEGTDTQYF. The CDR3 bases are TGTGCCAGCAGCCAAGAAGGGACAGATACGCAGTATTTT.

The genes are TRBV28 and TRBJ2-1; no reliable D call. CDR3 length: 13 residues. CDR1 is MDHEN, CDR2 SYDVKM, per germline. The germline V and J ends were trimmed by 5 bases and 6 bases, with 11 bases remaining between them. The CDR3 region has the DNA TGTGCCAGCAGTCCTACCGCACGCAATGAGCAGTTCTTC. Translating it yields CASSPTARNEQFF. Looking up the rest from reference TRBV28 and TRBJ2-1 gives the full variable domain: DVKVTQSSRYLVKRTGEKVFLECVQDMDHENMFWYRQDPGLGLRLIYFSYDVKMKEKGDIPEGYSVSREKKERFSLILESASTNQTSMYLCASSPTARNEQFFGPGTRLTVL.

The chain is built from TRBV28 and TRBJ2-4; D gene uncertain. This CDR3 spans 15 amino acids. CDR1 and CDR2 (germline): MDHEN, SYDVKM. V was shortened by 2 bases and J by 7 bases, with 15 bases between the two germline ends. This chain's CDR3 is CASSLLSTVENIQYF. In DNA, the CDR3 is TGTGCCAGCAGTTTACTTTCAACTGTGGAGAACATTCAGTACTTC.

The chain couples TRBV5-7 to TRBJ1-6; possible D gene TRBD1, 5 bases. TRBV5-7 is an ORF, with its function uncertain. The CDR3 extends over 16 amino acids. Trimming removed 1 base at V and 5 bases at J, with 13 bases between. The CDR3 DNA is TGTGCCAGCAGCTTGCCCCGGGGACGCCATAATTCACCCCTCCACTTT. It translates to CASSLPRGRHNSPLHF.

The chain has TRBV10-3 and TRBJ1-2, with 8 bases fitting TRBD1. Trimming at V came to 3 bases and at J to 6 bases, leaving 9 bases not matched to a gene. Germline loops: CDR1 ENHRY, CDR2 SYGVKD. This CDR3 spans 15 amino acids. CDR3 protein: CAISDGGQGAHGYTF. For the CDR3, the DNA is TGTGCCATCAGTGATGGGGGGCAGGGGGCTCATGGCTACACCTTC.

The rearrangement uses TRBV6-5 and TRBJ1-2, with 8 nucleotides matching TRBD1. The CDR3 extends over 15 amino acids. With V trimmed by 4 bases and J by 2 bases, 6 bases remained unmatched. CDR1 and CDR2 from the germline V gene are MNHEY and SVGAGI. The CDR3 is CASSSDRGTNYGYTF. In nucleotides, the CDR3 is TGTGCCAGCAGTTCTGACAGGGGCACCAACTATGGCTACACCTTC.

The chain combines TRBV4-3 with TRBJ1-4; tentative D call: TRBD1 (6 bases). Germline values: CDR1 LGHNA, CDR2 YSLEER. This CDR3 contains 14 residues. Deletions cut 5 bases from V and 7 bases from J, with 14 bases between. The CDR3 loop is CASSSAGAGEKLFF. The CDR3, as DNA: TGCGCCAGCAGCTCGGCGGGGGCGGGTGAAAAACTGTTTTTT.

CDR3: CATSDRIPGTGGPGYTF. In DNA form, the CDR3 reads TGTGCCACCAGTGACCGTATCCCCGGGACAGGGGGCCCTGGCTACACCTTC. V gene TRBV24-1 combines with J gene TRBJ1-2; 12 bases are shared with TRBD1. The germline V gene encodes CDR1 KGHDR and CDR2 SFDVKD. The CDR3 is made up of 17 amino acids. V was pared by 4 bases and J by 7 bases, with 12 bases of the junction left unmatched.

CDR3 residues: CASSLVVVIGYTF. CDR3 sequence (DNA): TGCGCCAGCAGCTTGGTCGTAGTAATTGGCTACACCTTC. This chain links TRBV5-1 with TRBJ1-2; D gene uncertain. The germline V gene encodes CDR1 SGHRS and CDR2 YFSETQ. V dropped 0 bases and J dropped 7 bases, with 10 bases sitting between them. The CDR3 sequence is 13 residues long.

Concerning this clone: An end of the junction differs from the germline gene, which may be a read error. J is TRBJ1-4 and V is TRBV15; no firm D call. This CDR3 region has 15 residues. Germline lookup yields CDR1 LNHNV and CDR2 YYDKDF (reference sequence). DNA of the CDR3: TGTGCCACCAGCAGAGTTTCAGGAACTTATGAAAAACTGTTTTTT. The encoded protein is CATSRVSGTYEKLFF.

The CDR3 here is CASSFRRDRDRHGTQYF. The CDR3 nucleotides are TGTGCCAGCAGTTTTCGAAGGGACAGGGATCGTCACGGGACCCAGTACTTC. The chain employs TRBV28 and TRBJ2-5, with 9 bases matching TRBD1. The germline CDR1 and CDR2 sequences are MDHEN and SYDVKM. The CDR3 has 17 residues. With V trimmed by 3 bases and J by 7 bases, 15 bases remained unmatched.